This T cell receptor beta chain was recorded in a study of CD8 T cells in ankylosing spondylitis. Study-wide results and caveats: Researchers reportedly found disease-linked clones significantly enriched in matched ankylosing spondylitis synovial fluid. Disease-linked clones proved CD8+ and comparatively uncommon in peripheral blood. The study identified a TCR beta motif of roughly eight highly homologous variants that appeared characteristic of ankylosing spondylitis blood.

This clonotype has ten or more counts. Its matching antigen is unknown. Molecular-barcoded quantitative 5'-RACE produced these TCR beta libraries. TCRdb passed the 5' RACE reads through MiXCR, listing each CDR3 protein once. The sample holds roughly 91,000 distinct CDR3 sequences, about 7.7% seen once. V was clipped by 3 bases and J by 3 bases; unmatched bases: 3. This CDR3 has 14 amino acids. This chain joins TRBV12-3 or TRBV12-4 and TRBJ2-7; 9 nucleotides match TRBD1. The sequence derives from a male donor with ankylosing spondylitis or in good health (not recorded which). Specimen: blood, either unsorted or a sorted T cell fraction (not recorded which). The CDR3 reads CASSFPGQGYEQYF. The DNA for the CDR3 is TGTGCCAGCAGTTTTCCGGGACAGGGCTACGAGCAGTACTTC.